This entry describes one T cell receptor (beta chain). The antigen remains unidentified. Assay: immunoSEQ multiplex PCR; the TCRdb copy retains only in-frame clones and omits some. The data contain 550,000 to 850,000 clones, roughly 70% of them seen just once; the ten biggest clones take up approximately 1.8%. These data are taken from a study of shared clonotypes between healthy human individuals. Study background: Donors had three CD4 naive, three CD4 memory, two CD8 naive and one CD8 memory plate apiece. Study findings and constraints: Clonotype sharing among donors likely depends on sequencing depth. A reduction in generation probabilities was seen for non-shared clonotypes relative to those shared by all four donors.

CDR1 is LNHDA, CDR2 SQIVND, per germline (reference sequence). V lost 6 bases to trimming and J lost 4 bases, with 12 bases between them. The CDR3 totals 13 residues. V and J are TRBV19 and TRBJ1-1; D is uncertain. This receptor was identified in a woman aged 30 to 39 in good health. What was sequenced was memory CD4+ T cells sorted from blood. Subset defined: CD45RA-negative fraction. The CDR3 reads CASRLLSSTEAFF. CDR3 nucleotide sequence: TGTGCCAGTAGGCTTCTTTCCAGCACTGAAGCTTTCTTT.